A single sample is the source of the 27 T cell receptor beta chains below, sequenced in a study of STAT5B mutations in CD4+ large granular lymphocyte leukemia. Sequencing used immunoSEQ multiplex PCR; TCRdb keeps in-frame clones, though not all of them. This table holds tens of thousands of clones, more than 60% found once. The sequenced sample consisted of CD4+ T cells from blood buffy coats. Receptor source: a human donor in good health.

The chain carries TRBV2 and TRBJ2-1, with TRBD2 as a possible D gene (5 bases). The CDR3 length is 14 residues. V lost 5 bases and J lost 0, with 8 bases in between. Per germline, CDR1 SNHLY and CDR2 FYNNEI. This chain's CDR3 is CASSRLSSYNEQFF. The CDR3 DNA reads TGTGCCAGCAGTCGACTAAGCTCCTACAATGAGCAGTTCTTC.

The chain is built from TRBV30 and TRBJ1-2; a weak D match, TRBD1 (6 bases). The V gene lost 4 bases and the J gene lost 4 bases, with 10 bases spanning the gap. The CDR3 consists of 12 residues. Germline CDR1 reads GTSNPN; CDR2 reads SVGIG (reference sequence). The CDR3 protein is CAWTTGTYGYTF. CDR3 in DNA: TGTGCCTGGACCACAGGGACCTATGGCTACACCTTC.

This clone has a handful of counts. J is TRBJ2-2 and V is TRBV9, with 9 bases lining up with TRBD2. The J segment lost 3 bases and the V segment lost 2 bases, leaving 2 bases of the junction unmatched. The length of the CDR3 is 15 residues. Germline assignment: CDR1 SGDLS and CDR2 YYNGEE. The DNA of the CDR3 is TGTGCCAGCAGCGTCGTAGCGGGGGACACCGGGGAGCTGTTTTTT. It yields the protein CASSVVAGDTGELFF.

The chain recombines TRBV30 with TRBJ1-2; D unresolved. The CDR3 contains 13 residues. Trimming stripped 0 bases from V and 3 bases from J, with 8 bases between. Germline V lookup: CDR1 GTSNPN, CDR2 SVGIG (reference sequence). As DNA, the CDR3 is TGTGCCTGGAGTGTAATCCCCGACTATGGCTACACCTTC. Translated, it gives CAWSVIPDYGYTF. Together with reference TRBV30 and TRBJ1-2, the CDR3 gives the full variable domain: SQTIHQWPATLVQPVGSPLSLECTVEGTSNPNLYWYRQAAGRGLQLLFYSVGIGQISSEVPQNLSASRPQDRQFILSSKKLLLSDSGFYLCAWSVIPDYGYTFGSGTRLTVV.

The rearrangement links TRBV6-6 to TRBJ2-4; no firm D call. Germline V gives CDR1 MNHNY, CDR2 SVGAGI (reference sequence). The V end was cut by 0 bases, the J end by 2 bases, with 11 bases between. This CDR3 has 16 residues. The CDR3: CASSYSSAPPKNIQYF. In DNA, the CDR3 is TGTGCCAGCAGTTACTCGTCAGCGCCCCCCAAAAACATTCAGTACTTC.

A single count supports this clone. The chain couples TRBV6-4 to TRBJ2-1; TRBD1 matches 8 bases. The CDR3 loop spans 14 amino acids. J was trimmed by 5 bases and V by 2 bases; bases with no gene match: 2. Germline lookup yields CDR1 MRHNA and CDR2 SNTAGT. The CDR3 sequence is CASSDDRGNNEQFF. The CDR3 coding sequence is TGTGCCAGCAGTGACGACAGGGGAAACAATGAGCAGTTCTTC.

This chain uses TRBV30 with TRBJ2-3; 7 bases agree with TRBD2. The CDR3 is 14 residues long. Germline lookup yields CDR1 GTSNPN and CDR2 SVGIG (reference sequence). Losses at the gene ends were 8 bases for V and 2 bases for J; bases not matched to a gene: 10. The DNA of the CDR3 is TGTGCCGGCGGGGCGGGGGACCCCACAGATACGCAGTATTTT. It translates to CAGGAGDPTDTQYF.

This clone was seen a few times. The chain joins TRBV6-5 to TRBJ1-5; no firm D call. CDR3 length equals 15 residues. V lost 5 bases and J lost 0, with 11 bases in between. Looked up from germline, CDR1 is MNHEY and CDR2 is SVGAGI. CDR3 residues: CASSADYDSNQPQHF. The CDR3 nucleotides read TGTGCCAGCAGTGCCGACTATGATAGCAATCAGCCCCAGCATTTT.

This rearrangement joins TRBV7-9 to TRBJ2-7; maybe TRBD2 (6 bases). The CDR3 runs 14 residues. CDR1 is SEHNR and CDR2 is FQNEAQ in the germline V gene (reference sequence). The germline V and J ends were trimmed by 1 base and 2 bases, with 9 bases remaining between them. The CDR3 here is CASSLGRETYEQYF. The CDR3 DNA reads TGTGCCAGCAGCTTAGGCCGGGAGACCTACGAGCAGTACTTC.

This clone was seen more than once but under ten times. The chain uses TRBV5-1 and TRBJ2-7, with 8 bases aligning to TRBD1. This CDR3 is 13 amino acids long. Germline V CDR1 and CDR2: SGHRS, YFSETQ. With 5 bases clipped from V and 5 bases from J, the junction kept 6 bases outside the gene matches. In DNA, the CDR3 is TGCGCCAGCAGGGCGACAGGGGAGAACGAGCAGTACGTC. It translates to CASRATGENEQYV.

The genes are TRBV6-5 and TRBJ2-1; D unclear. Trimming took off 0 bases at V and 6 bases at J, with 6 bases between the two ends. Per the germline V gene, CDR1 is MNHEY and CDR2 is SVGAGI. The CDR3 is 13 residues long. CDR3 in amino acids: CASSYSSSNEQFF. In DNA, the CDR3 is TGTGCCAGCAGTTACTCGAGTAGCAATGAGCAGTTCTTC.

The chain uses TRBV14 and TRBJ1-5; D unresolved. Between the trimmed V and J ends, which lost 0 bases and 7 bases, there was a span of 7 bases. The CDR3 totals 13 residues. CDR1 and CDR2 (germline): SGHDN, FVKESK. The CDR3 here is CASSQDGWQPQHF. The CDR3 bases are TGTGCCAGCAGCCAAGATGGGTGGCAGCCCCAGCATTTT.

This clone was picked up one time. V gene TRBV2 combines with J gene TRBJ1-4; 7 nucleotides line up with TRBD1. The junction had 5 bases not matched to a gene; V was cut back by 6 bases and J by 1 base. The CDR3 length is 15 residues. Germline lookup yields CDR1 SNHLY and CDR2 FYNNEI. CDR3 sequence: CASSARQGTNEKLFF. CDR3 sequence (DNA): TGTGCCAGCAGCGCCCGACAGGGAACTAATGAAAAACTGTTTTTT.

CDR3 loop: CASSMRTASYEQYF. The CDR3 coding sequence is TGTGCCAGTAGTATGAGGACGGCCTCCTACGAGCAGTACTTC. The chain employs TRBV19 and TRBJ2-7; D remains ambiguous. The V gene lost 3 bases and the J gene lost 0 bases, with 9 bases spanning the gap. The CDR3 runs 14 residues. The germline CDR1 and CDR2 sequences are LNHDA and SQIVND (reference sequence).

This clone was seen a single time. CDR3 region: CASSSAGTSETQYF. Here the CDR3 DNA reads TGTGCCAGCAGCTCAGCCGGGACTAGCGAGACCCAGTACTTC. The gene calls are TRBV5-4 and TRBJ2-5; 9 bases agree with TRBD2. The V segment lost 3 bases and the J segment 5 bases; nucleotides outside the gene matches: 5. Per germline, CDR1 SGHNT and CDR2 YYREEE (reference sequence). The CDR3 is 14 amino acids.

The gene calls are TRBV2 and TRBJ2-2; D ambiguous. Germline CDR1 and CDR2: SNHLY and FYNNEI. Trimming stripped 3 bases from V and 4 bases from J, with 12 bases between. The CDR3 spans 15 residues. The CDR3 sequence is CASSDGLGGTGELFF. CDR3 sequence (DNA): TGTGCCAGCAGTGATGGTTTGGGTGGCACCGGGGAGCTGTTTTTT.

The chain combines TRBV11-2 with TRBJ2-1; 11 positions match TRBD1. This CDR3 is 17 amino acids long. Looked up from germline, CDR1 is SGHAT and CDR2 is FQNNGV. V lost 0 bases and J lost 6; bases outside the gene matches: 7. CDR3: CASSLERPGTGGNEQFF. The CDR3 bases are TGTGCCAGCAGCTTAGAGAGGCCCGGGACAGGGGGCAATGAGCAGTTCTTC.

CDR3 DNA: TGTGCCAGCAGTCCGCGGACAGGGGGCGACTATGGCTACACCTTC. Protein product: CASSPRTGGDYGYTF. V is TRBV25-1 and J is TRBJ1-2; 11 bases agree with TRBD1. J gave up 3 bases and V 5 bases, and 5 bases lay outside the gene matches. The germline V gene encodes CDR1 MGHDK and CDR2 SYGVNS. The length of the CDR3 is 15 residues.

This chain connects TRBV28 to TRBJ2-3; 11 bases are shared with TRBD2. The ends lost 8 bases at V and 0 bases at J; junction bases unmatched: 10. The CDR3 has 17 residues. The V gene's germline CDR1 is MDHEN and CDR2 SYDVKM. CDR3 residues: CASQLAGGRGSTDTQYF. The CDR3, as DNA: TGTGCCAGCCAATTAGCGGGGGGGCGGGGTAGCACAGATACGCAGTATTTT.

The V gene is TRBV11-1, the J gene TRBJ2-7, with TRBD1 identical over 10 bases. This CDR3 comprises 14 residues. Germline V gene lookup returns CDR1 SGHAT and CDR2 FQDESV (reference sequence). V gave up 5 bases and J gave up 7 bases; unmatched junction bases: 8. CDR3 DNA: TGTGCCAGCAGCCCCGGGACAGGGGCGGGGGAGCAGTACTTC. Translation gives CASSPGTGAGEQYF.

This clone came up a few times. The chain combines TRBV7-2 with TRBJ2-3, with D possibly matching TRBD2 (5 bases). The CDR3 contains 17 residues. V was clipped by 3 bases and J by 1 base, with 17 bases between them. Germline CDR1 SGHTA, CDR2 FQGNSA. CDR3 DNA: TGTGCCAGCAGCTTGTTCGGGCTAGGAGGAGGCACAGATACGCAGTATTTT. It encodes CASSLFGLGGGTDTQYF.

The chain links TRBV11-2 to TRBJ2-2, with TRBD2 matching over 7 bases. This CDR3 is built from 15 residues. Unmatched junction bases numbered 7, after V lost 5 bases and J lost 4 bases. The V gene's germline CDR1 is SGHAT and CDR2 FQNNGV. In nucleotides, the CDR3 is TGTGCCAGCAGCCCGTGGGGGGGGGTCACCGGGGAGCTGTTTTTT. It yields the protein CASSPWGGVTGELFF.

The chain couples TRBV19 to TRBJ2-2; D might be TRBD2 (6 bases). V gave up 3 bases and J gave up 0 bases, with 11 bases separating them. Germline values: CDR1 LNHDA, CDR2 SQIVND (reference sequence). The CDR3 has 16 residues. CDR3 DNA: TGTGCCAGTAGTATGTCCCGCGGGACGAACACCGGGGAGCTGTTTTTT. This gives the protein CASSMSRGTNTGELFF.

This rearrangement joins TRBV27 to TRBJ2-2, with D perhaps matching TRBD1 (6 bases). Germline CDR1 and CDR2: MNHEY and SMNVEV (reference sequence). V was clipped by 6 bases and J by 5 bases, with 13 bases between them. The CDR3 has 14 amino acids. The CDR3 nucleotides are TGTGCCAGCAGATCGGCTCAGGGGACCGGGGAGCTGTTTTTT. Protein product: CASRSAQGTGELFF.

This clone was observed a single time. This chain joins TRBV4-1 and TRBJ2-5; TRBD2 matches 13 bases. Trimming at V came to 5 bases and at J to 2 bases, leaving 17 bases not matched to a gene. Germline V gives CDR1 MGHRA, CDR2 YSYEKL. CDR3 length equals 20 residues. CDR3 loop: CASSTKGKDQTSGGQETQYF. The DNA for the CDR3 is TGCGCCAGCAGCACCAAGGGAAAGGACCAGACTAGCGGGGGGCAAGAGACCCAGTACTTC.

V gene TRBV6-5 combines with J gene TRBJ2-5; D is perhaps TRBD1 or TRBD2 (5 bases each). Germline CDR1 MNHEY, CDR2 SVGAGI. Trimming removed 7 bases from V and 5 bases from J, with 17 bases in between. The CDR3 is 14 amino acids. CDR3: CASKGLGTVETQYF. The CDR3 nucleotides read TGTGCCAGCAAAGGTCTCGGGACGGTGGAGACCCAGTACTTC.

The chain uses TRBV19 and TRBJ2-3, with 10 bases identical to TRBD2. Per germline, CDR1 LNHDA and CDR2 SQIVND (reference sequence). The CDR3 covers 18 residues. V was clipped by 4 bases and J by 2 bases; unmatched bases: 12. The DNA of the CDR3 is TGTGCCAGTAGTACCCCGTTCGGGCTAGCGGGAGACACAGATACGCAGTATTTT. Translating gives CASSTPFGLAGDTDTQYF.